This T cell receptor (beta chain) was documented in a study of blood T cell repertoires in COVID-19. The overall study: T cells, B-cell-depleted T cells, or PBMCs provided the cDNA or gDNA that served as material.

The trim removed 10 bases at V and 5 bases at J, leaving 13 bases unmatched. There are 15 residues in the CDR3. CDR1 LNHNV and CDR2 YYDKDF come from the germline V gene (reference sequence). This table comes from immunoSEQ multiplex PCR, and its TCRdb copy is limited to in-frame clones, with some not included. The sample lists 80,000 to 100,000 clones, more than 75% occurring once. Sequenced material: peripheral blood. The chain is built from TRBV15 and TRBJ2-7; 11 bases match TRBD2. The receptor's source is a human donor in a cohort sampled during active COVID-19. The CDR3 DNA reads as TGTGCCATTAGGAGGTCCCTAGCGGGAGGCCACGAGCAGTACTTC. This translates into CAIRRSLAGGHEQYF.